This record looks at one T cell receptor beta chain sequence and its context. Its antigen is still unknown. Counted from cysteine to phenylalanine, this CDR3 has 14 amino acids. No DNA accompanies this entry. For CDR1 and CDR2, the germline V gene lists LGHNA and YSLEER. This record belongs to a study of CXCR3-negative and CXCR3-positive naive CD8 T cells (dated 2019 in TCRdb). At the level of the whole study: In total, roughly 130 million TRB reads were obtained, corresponding to roughly 1.5 +/- 0.3 million reads per library. Diversity and physicochemical repertoire analyses were performed on about 12 donors pooled from two independent experiments. TRBV-TRBJ cluster analysis included naive subsets from about 5 donors and memory cells from 3 donors.

Overall study outcomes, separate from this receptor: Comparably high repertoire diversity was found in both naive subsets, whereas much lower repertoire diversity was found in memory CD8+ T cells. Because surface CD5, which is linked to self-reactivity in mice, was comparable between the naive subsets, TCR interaction strength was also inferred from TRB CDR3 physicochemical properties. Freshly isolated PBMCs were used for most assays because CXCR3 expression went down partially after cryopreservation. TRBV-TRBJ usage was similar between naive CXCR3-negative and CXCR3-positive cells from the same donor, while memory cells showed distinct patterns. TRB CDR3s from CXCR3-positive naive cells showed higher hydrophobicity (lower Kidera factor 4), lower energy, and higher strength and volume indices than CXCR3-negative naive cells.

Each CD8+ T cell subset was flow-sorted in triplicate, with roughly 330,000 cells per subset placed directly into RLT lysis buffer. Naive CD8+ T cells were defined stringently as CD45RO-CCR7+CD27+CD95- to exclude memory contaminants. Standard density gradient centrifugation was used to isolate peripheral blood mononuclear cells from buffy coats. Naive CXCR3-negative and CXCR3-positive CD8+ T cells were flow-sorted on a FACSAria III. Total RNA was extracted from sorted cells using an RNeasy Mini Kit. Sequencing used a NextSeq 550. The Human TCR Profiling Kit (MiLaboratory) was used to make UMI-labeled 5' RACE TRB cDNA libraries. cDNA synthesis used the entire amount of extracted RNA, and PCR amplification then used the entire amount of cDNA produced. Libraries were prepared in parallel using an identical number of PCR cycles. The source study handled its data this way. MIGEC and MiXCR extracted about 50,000 +/- 10,000 unique UMI-labeled TRB cDNA molecules per library, requiring at least two reads per UMI. On average, each library contained about 40,000 +/- 10,000 functional in-frame TRB CDR3 nucleotide clonotypes without stop codons. After downsampling to 5000 UMI-labeled TRB molecules per sample, diversity metrics such as normalized Shannon-Wiener and Chao1 were calculated in VDJtools. VDJtools was used to calculate clonotype-size-weighted physicochemical properties of the central five CDR3 residues, namely interaction energy, strength, volume and Kidera factor 4. TCRdb reprocessed the reads, so every CDR3 protein sequence counts as one entry and DNA is not shown. The V and J calls here are based on TCRdb, not the publication. The table for this sample records over 50,000 distinct CDR3 sequences. The ten largest clones add up to under 0.9% of the sample.

The TCR comes from a human donor in good health. Some clones in this sample may be carry-over from other donors' samples. Material for sequencing was naive CXCR3+ CD8+ T cells from blood. The cell subset or site label, as the study defines it: CD45RO-CCR7+CD27+CD95- naive CD8+ T cells expressing CXCR3 (TNR3+). Recombination connected TRBV4-3 to TRBJ2-5. The CDR3 protein is CASSQDRVWETQYF.